The 27 T cell receptor beta chains reported below all come from one sample, sequenced in a study of T cell responses to AZD1222 COVID-19 vaccine. TCRdb keeps only in-frame clones here, not all; method: immunoSEQ multiplex PCR. This table holds more than 150,000 clones, around 93% found once. The sample in question was peripheral blood, obtained on day 0 of AZD1222 vaccination. The receptor set was obtained from an adult in good health.

The chain is built from TRBV27 and TRBJ2-3; weak D call: TRBD1 (5 bases). Trimming left V 5 bases short and J 4 bases short, with 10 bases between. CDR3 size: 13 residues. Germline V gene sequence: CDR1 MNHEY, CDR2 SMNVEV (reference sequence). The CDR3: CASSRRVPDTQYF. The CDR3 DNA is TGTGCCAGCAGTCGCAGGGTCCCAGATACGCAGTATTTT.

The chain has TRBV23-1 and TRBJ1-5; no clear D gene. TRBV23-1 qualifies as an ORF whose function is uncertain. V was shortened by 3 bases and J by 4 bases, with 4 bases between the two germline ends. The length of the CDR3 is 12 residues. CDR3 sequence: CASSHENQPQHF. DNA of the CDR3: TGCGCCAGCAGTCACGAGAATCAGCCCCAGCATTTT.

This chain connects TRBV27 to TRBJ1-2; D call uncertain. Germline V gene sequence: CDR1 MNHEY, CDR2 SMNVEV (reference sequence). The V end was cut by 3 bases, the J end by 3 bases, with 14 bases between. The CDR3 runs to 15 residues. The DNA for the CDR3 is TGTGCCAGCAGTTTGACACCGCAGCTGGACTATGGCTACACCTTC. It translates to CASSLTPQLDYGYTF.

The gene calls are TRBV24-1 and TRBJ1-1; 10 nucleotides line up with TRBD1. Looked up from germline, CDR1 is KGHDR and CDR2 is SFDVKD. After removal of 3 bases from V and 5 bases from J, the junction contained 5 bases not matched to a gene. The CDR3 spans 15 residues. The CDR3 region is CATSDQTGGRTEAFF. DNA for the CDR3: TGTGCCACCAGTGATCAGACAGGGGGCCGGACTGAAGCTTTCTTT.

The chain is built from TRBV19 and TRBJ2-1; D gene unclear. Germline V gene sequence: CDR1 LNHDA, CDR2 SQIVND (reference sequence). The length of the CDR3 is 14 residues. V lost 5 bases to trimming and J lost 3 bases, with 11 bases between them. DNA for the CDR3: TGTGCCAGTAGTGGCACACCCGACTACAATGAGCAGTTCTTC. This gives the protein CASSGTPDYNEQFF.

The V gene is TRBV28, the J gene TRBJ2-5; D is unclear. CDR1 MDHEN and CDR2 SYDVKM come from the germline V gene. The CDR3 extends over 15 amino acids. V lost 6 bases, J lost 1 base, and 15 bases lay in between. In DNA form, the CDR3 reads TGTGCCAGCAGGACCGGGCAGGTTGGCCAAGAGACCCAGTACTTC. Translated: CASRTGQVGQETQYF.

The V gene is TRBV27, the J gene TRBJ2-7; tentatively, D is TRBD1 or TRBD2 (6 bases each). CDR3 length: 13 residues. Per the germline V gene, CDR1 is MNHEY and CDR2 is SMNVEV (reference sequence). For the CDR3, the DNA is TGTGCGTCCCGGCGGGACAAGGGATACGAGCAGTACTTC. This translates into CASRRDKGYEQYF.

The CDR3 region is CASSDYRENYGYTF. The CDR3 nucleotides read TGTGCCAGCAGCGACTACAGGGAGAACTATGGCTACACCTTC. The genes are TRBV6-2 or TRBV6-3 and TRBJ1-2, with D tentatively TRBD1 (6 bases). With 6 bases removed from V and 2 bases from J, the gap between germline ends came to 13 bases. The CDR3 has 14 residues. Germline CDR1 MNHEY, CDR2 SVGEGT.

This clone showed up just once. This chain links TRBV27 with TRBJ2-2; D is ambiguous. This CDR3 has 14 amino acids. V lost 5 bases and J lost 5, with 12 bases in between. Germline values: CDR1 MNHEY, CDR2 SMNVEV (reference sequence). CDR3 amino acids: CASSPETQTGELFF. As DNA, the CDR3 is TGTGCCAGCAGTCCCGAAACGCAGACCGGGGAGCTGTTTTTT.

V is TRBV5-3 and J is TRBJ1-5; maybe TRBD1 (6 bases). TRBV5-3 is flagged as an ORF with uncertain function. The CDR3 totals 13 residues. V was clipped by 4 bases and J by 5 bases, with 10 bases between them. CDR3 sequence (DNA): TGTGCCAGAAGCAGGGACATTTATCAGCCCCAGCATTTT. This gives the protein CARSRDIYQPQHF.

This sequence joins TRBV24-1 and TRBJ2-7, with no clear D. Trimming took off 1 base at V and 4 bases at J, with 7 bases between the two ends. CDR3 size: 13 residues. CDR1 and CDR2 from the germline V gene are KGHDR and SFDVKD. The DNA for the CDR3 is TGTGCCACCAGTGATTTATACGGATACGAGCAGTACTTC. Residues: CATSDLYGYEQYF.

This clone was observed a few times. The chain carries TRBV9 and TRBJ1-6; tentative D call: TRBD1 (5 bases). Deletions cut 3 bases from V and 5 bases from J, with 12 bases between. The CDR3 sequence is 15 residues long. In germline, CDR1 is SGDLS, CDR2 YYNGEE. In nucleotides, the CDR3 is TGTGCCAGCAGCGCGCGGGGACCGGATAATTCACCCCTCCACTTT. The encoded protein is CASSARGPDNSPLHF.

V is TRBV29-1 and J is TRBJ1-4; D gene ambiguous. Trimming cost V 6 bases and J 5 bases, with 7 bases left between them. The CDR3 covers 11 residues. The germline V gene encodes CDR1 SQVTM and CDR2 ANQGSEA. CDR3 region: CSVRTNEKLFF. The CDR3 DNA is TGCAGCGTAAGAACGAATGAAAAACTGTTTTTT.

This chain connects TRBV11-2 to TRBJ1-2; D not resolved. Trimming shortened V by 7 bases and J by 2 bases, and 17 bases separated the two germline ends. Germline values: CDR1 SGHAT, CDR2 FQNNGV. This CDR3 is 15 amino acids long. The CDR3 sequence: CASINPGRGNYGYTF. The CDR3 bases are TGTGCCAGCATCAACCCCGGCAGAGGGAACTATGGCTACACCTTC. Supplemented by reference TRBV11-2 and TRBJ1-2, the full variable domain reads EAGVAQSPRYKIIEKRQSVAFWCNPISGHATLYWYQQILGQGPKLLIQFQNNGVVDDSQLPKDRFSAERLKGVDSTLKIQPAKLEDSAVYLCASINPGRGNYGYTFGSGTRLTVV.

The chain uses TRBV5-3 and TRBJ2-7, with D maybe TRBD2 (5 bases). TRBV5-3 is an open reading frame whose function is uncertain. The CDR3 extends over 12 amino acids. V was cut by 3 bases and J by 6 bases, with 10 bases left in between. The CDR3 DNA reads as TGTGCCAGAAGCTCGGACTGGCGCGAGCAGTACTTC. Translation gives CARSSDWREQYF.

This clone was recorded only once. The rearrangement uses TRBV7-2 and TRBJ2-1, with unresolved D. Germline lookup yields CDR1 SGHTA and CDR2 FQGNSA. V was trimmed by 5 bases and J by 0 bases, leaving 11 bases between them. CDR3 length: 15 residues. Written as DNA, the CDR3 is TGTGCCAGCAGCCAGACTTCCAGCTCCTACAATGAGCAGTTCTTC. Its protein product is CASSQTSSSYNEQFF.

J is TRBJ2-3 and V is TRBV5-1; maybe TRBD2 (6 bases). V was pared by 0 bases and J by 6 bases, with 14 bases between. Per germline, CDR1 SGHRS and CDR2 YFSETQ. This CDR3 has 15 residues. The CDR3 DNA sequence: TGCGCCAGCAGCTTGGCGGGACTCACCGTCGATACGCAGTATTTT. Translation gives CASSLAGLTVDTQYF.

The chain couples TRBV30 to TRBJ2-2; 8 positions agree with TRBD1. The CDR3 is 12 amino acids. Germline V lookup: CDR1 GTSNPN, CDR2 SVGIG (reference sequence). The junction had 3 bases not matched to a gene; V was cut back by 7 bases and J by 5 bases. The CDR3 region has the DNA TGTGCCTCAGGGGGCAGGACCGGGGAGCTGTTTTTT. Its translation is CASGGRTGELFF. Together with reference TRBV30 and TRBJ2-2, the CDR3 gives the full variable domain: SQTIHQWPATLVQPVGSPLSLECTVEGTSNPNLYWYRQAAGRGLQLLFYSVGIGQISSEVPQNLSASRPQDRQFILSSKKLLLSDSGFYLCASGGRTGELFFGEGSRLTVL.

This sequence joins TRBV29-1 and TRBJ1-2, with 7 nucleotides matching TRBD1. In germline, CDR1 is SQVTM, CDR2 ANQGSEA. CDR3 length: 12 amino acids. The ends lost 4 bases at V and 5 bases at J; junction bases unmatched: 4. The CDR3 DNA sequence: TGCAGCGTTGGACAGGGAGGTTATGGCTACACCTTC. Its translation is CSVGQGGYGYTF.

This sequence joins TRBV5-1 and TRBJ1-5; 8 bases are a match to TRBD1. V gave up 4 bases and J gave up 4 bases; unmatched junction bases: 7. The CDR3 totals 15 residues. Germline V gives CDR1 SGHRS, CDR2 YFSETQ. CDR3 protein: CASSGGTGQNQPQHF. The CDR3 coding sequence is TGCGCCAGCAGCGGAGGGACAGGCCAAAATCAGCCCCAGCATTTT.

This clone appeared a single time. Written as DNA, the CDR3 is TGTGCCAGCAGCCGACAGGACCGCTATGGCTACACCTTC. This sequence encodes CASSRQDRYGYTF. This rearrangement joins TRBV5-4 to TRBJ1-2; D perhaps matches TRBD1 (6 bases). The germline V gene has CDR1 SGHNT and CDR2 YYREEE (reference sequence). The CDR3 has 13 residues. Trimming took off 4 bases at V and 4 bases at J, with 11 bases between the two ends.

CDR3 coding DNA: TGTGCCAGCAGCTTAACTGCGGGACAGGGGTGGGACACTGAAGCTTTCTTT. Amino acid sequence: CASSLTAGQGWDTEAFF. The V call is TRBV7-3, the J call TRBJ1-1; TRBD1 agrees at 10 bases. The V segment lost 0 bases and the J segment 3 bases; nucleotides outside the gene matches: 7. This CDR3 spans 17 amino acids. Germline V gives CDR1 SGHTA, CDR2 FQGTGA.

The CDR3 region is CASSKGQGLQETQYF. The CDR3 DNA is TGCGCCAGCAGCAAGGGACAGGGGCTACAAGAGACCCAGTACTTC. The chain is built from TRBV5-1 and TRBJ2-5, with 10 bases fitting TRBD1. Germline lookup yields CDR1 SGHRS and CDR2 YFSETQ. Unmatched junction bases numbered 5, after V lost 4 bases and J lost 2 bases. CDR3 length: 15 residues.

J is TRBJ1-6 and V is TRBV6-2 or TRBV6-3, with D possibly matching TRBD1 (5 bases). CDR1 and CDR2 from the germline V gene are MNHEY and SVGEGT. V lost 0 bases and J 11 bases, leaving 14 bases between the germline ends. This CDR3 is built from 15 residues. The CDR3 reads CASSYSGESGAPLHF. The CDR3 DNA reads as TGTGCCAGCAGTTACTCGGGGGAGTCGGGTGCACCCCTCCACTTT.

Here the CDR3 reads CASSVATGTSGRGSSYNEQFF. In DNA form, the CDR3 reads TGTGCCAGCAGCGTAGCTACCGGGACTAGCGGGAGGGGGAGCTCCTACAATGAGCAGTTCTTC. The J gene is TRBJ2-1, the V gene TRBV9, with 16 bases that match TRBD2. Germline V CDR1 and CDR2: SGDLS, YYNGEE. The CDR3 loop spans 21 amino acids. The trim removed 0 bases at V and 0 bases at J, leaving 9 bases unmatched.

The CDR3 region is CAWGTGYGYTF. The CDR3 DNA is TGTGCCTGGGGCACAGGCTATGGCTACACCTTC. The rearrangement uses TRBV30 and TRBJ1-2, with D tentatively TRBD1 (5 bases). The CDR3 loop spans 11 amino acids. V was clipped by 5 bases and J by 4 bases, with 8 bases between them. Germline CDR1 reads GTSNPN; CDR2 reads SVGIG (reference sequence).

V is TRBV9 and J is TRBJ2-2; D is undetermined. The germline V gene encodes CDR1 SGDLS and CDR2 YYNGEE. Trimming cost V 0 bases and J 5 bases, with 8 bases left between them. The CDR3 spans 14 residues. Written as DNA, the CDR3 is TGTGCCAGCAGCGTAGTAGAGACTACCGGGGAGCTGTTTTTT. It encodes CASSVVETTGELFF.